The 20 T cell receptor beta chains reported below all come from one sample, sequenced in a study of tumor-infiltrating lymphocytes in primary liver carcinoma. Constant-region priming of about 500 ng total RNA yielded TCR beta cDNA. Sequencing libraries for TCR beta derived from three nested multiplex PCR rounds that used slightly modified ARM-PCR. In the first two PCR rounds, TRBV1-TRBV30 forward primers were paired with a C-beta reverse primer, and each round lasted about 9 cycles. TCRdb reprocessed the multiplex PCR reads with MiXCR, giving one entry per CDR3 protein. The sample has around 20,000 distinct CDR3 sequences, 60% to 80% seen once; the top ten hold 30% to 45%. Unsorted bulk tissue, roughly 19-34 mg of it, served as the source for co-extraction of RNA and DNA. Sequencing was done on a sample of liver tumor tissue from sampling region 4. Sample subset: tumor region T4, right-lateral pole. The source of these receptors is a woman aged 25-40 years with primary liver carcinoma and hepatitis B virus infection.

Comment on this clonotype: Its ends do not fully match the called genes, so a read error is possible. This sequence joins TRBV4-2 and TRBJ1-4; D remains unclear. CDR1 is LGHNA and CDR2 is YNFKEQ in the germline V gene. The CDR3 consists of 12 residues. Written as DNA, the CDR3 is TGTACCAGCAGTCAAGCTAGGGAAAAACTGTTTTTT. It specifies CTSSQAREKLFF.

For this clonotype: This may be a read error: a much more frequent sequence differs by one nucleotide. The chain joins TRBV11-2 to TRBJ1-4; 7 nucleotides line up with TRBD1. The length of the CDR3 is 13 residues. Germline assignment: CDR1 SGHAT and CDR2 FQNNGV. The CDR3 is CVSSSRDREKLFF. The CDR3 nucleotides read TGTGTCAGCAGCTCCCGGGACAGAGAAAAACTGTTTTTT.

Notes on this clonotype: At one end the junction does not follow the germline gene, possibly because of a read error. The J gene is TRBJ1-1, the V gene TRBV11-1, with a weak D call TRBD1 (5 bases). CDR1 and CDR2 (germline): SGHAT, FQDESV (reference sequence). The CDR3 sequence is 14 residues long. CDR3 sequence: CACNFGQGYTETFF. The CDR3 nucleotides are TGTGCCTGTAACTTCGGGCAGGGCTACACTGAAACTTTCTTT.

This chain links TRBV11-2 with TRBJ2-2; D not certain. The CDR3 loop spans 16 amino acids. Trimming left V 11 bases short and J 1 base short, with 20 bases between. Looked up from germline, CDR1 is SGHAT and CDR2 is FQNNGV. DNA for the CDR3: TGTGCCTACAGCCCCAATCCCCAATTGAACACCGGGGAGCTGTTTTTT. It yields the protein CAYSPNPQLNTGELFF.

Notes on this clonotype: One end of the junction varies from germline; a read error may be responsible. This chain uses TRBV7-9 with TRBJ2-1; a weak D match, TRBD2 (5 bases). Per germline, CDR1 SEHNR and CDR2 FQNEAQ (reference sequence). This CDR3 has 17 residues. CDR3: CASRLVFGGSSYNEQFF. CDR3 nucleotides: TGTGCCAGCAGATTAGTTTTTGGTGGGAGCTCCTACAATGAGCAGTTCTTC.

Points on this clonotype: The germline gene is not matched at one end of the junction; a read error may be the cause. The V gene is TRBV11-3, the J gene TRBJ2-1, with 7 bases lining up with TRBD2. This CDR3 comprises 15 residues. The germline V gene has CDR1 SGHNT and CDR2 YENEEA. The CDR3 bases are TGTGCCAGCAGCCGACTAGCTGGGGGGGGGTATAAGCAGTCCTTC. Its protein product is CASSRLAGGGYKQSF.

With respect to this clonotype: An end of the junction differs from the germline gene, which may be a read error. The chain joins TRBV6-5 to TRBJ1-2, with D perhaps TRBD1 (5 bases). CDR1 is MNHEY and CDR2 is SVGAGI in the germline V gene. The length of the CDR3 is 14 residues. The CDR3: CASSYNGRGGSYSF. The CDR3, as DNA: TGTGCCAGCAGTTATAACGGACGGGGCGGCAGCTACTCCTTC.

In regard to this clonotype: At one of its ends the junction is not consistent with the germline gene, which may arise from a read error. The gene calls are TRBV4-2 and TRBJ1-4, with unresolved D. The CDR3 is made up of 12 amino acids. From germline, CDR1 is LGHNA and CDR2 YNFKEQ. The CDR3 bases are TGTGCCAGCAGTCAAGATAAGGAAAAACCGTTTTTT. It specifies CASSQDKEKPFF.

This clonotype appeared once. Its ends do not fully match the called genes, so a read error is possible. The gene calls are TRBV11-2 and TRBJ1-1; 12 nucleotides line up with TRBD1. The CDR3 spans 20 residues. Germline V CDR1 and CDR2: SGHAT, FQNNGV. This chain's CDR3 is CANSARDRGRKWSSNIEAFF. For the CDR3, the DNA is TGTGCCAACAGTGCTCGGGACAGGGGGCGCAAGTGGTCGAGTAACATTGAAGCTTTCTTT.

This clonotype was recorded once. This clone may be a read error of a much larger clone one base away. This sequence joins TRBV19 and TRBJ2-2, with a tentative D call TRBD2 (6 bases). Germline loops: CDR1 LNHDA, CDR2 SQIVND (reference sequence). This CDR3 is 16 amino acids long. The CDR3 loop is CASRMRPAGTTGELYF. The CDR3 DNA follows: TGTGCCAGTAGAATGAGGCCAGCGGGCACCACCGGGGAGCTGTATTTT. The whole variable domain, filled in from reference TRBV19 and TRBJ2-2, reads DGGITQSPKYLFRKEGQNVTLSCEQNLNHDAMYWYRQDPGQGLRLIYYSQIVNDFQKGDIAEGYSVSREKKESFPLTVTSAQKNPTAFYLCASRMRPAGTTGELYFGEGSRLTVL.

Concerning this clonotype itself: One end of the junction does not line up with germline, which may come from a read error. The V and J genes are TRBV28 and TRBJ2-7; D unclear. Germline assignment: CDR1 MDHEN and CDR2 SYDVKM. The CDR3 covers 12 residues. Here the CDR3 DNA reads TGTGCCAACAGCGACTCCTACTACGACCAGTACTTC. This translates into CANSDSYYDQYF.

Concerning this clonotype: Because it lacks the conserved phenylalanine or tryptophan at the end, this CDR3 is likely a read error. V gene TRBV11-1 combines with J gene TRBJ1-1, with D unclear. The CDR3 is made up of 14 amino acids. The germline CDR1 and CDR2 sequences are SGHAT and FQDESV (reference sequence). The CDR3 loop reads CVSSLKVAITEAFS. CDR3 DNA: TGTGTCAGCAGCTTAAAAGTGGCTATCACTGAAGCTTTCTCT.

On this clonotype itself: The junction and the germline gene differ at one end; a read error may be behind it. This chain joins TRBV10-3 and TRBJ2-5, with D perhaps matching TRBD1 (5 bases). The CDR3 is 15 amino acids. CDR1 is ENHRY and CDR2 is SYGVKD in the germline V gene. CDR3 sequence (DNA): TGTGCCATCAGTCAGTCGGCTACCGGACAAGATACCCAGTACTTC. Translated: CAISQSATGQDTQYF.

Regarding this clonotype: Relative to the germline gene, one junction end is altered; a read error may explain this. This chain joins TRBV6-5 and TRBJ2-2; TRBD1 aligns across 8 bases. This CDR3 region has 15 residues. The V gene's germline CDR1 is MNHEY and CDR2 SVGAGI. Written as DNA, the CDR3 is TGTGCGAGCAGTTCGCGGACAGGGTTCACCTGGGAGCTGTTTTTT. It codes for CASSSRTGFTWELFF.

Note on this clonotype: At one boundary the junction diverges from the germline segment, which might be a read error. J is TRBJ1-6 and V is TRBV5-5; D remains unclear. Per germline, CDR1 SGHKS and CDR2 YYEKEE (reference sequence). The CDR3 length is 14 residues. This chain's CDR3 is CASSLNVSSSPLHF. DNA of the CDR3: TGTGCCAGCAGCTTGAACGTCAGTAGTTCACCCCTACACTTT.

This clonotype was observed a handful of times. The chain joins TRBV19 to TRBJ2-5, with a possible D match to TRBD2 (5 bases). Trimming pared 5 bases from V and 5 bases from J, leaving 18 bases between. Germline lookup yields CDR1 LNHDA and CDR2 SQIVND (reference sequence). The CDR3 contains 15 residues. The CDR3 loop reads CASSLSSGLLETQYF. CDR3 coding DNA: TGTGCCAGTAGTCTCAGCTCTGGACTTTTGGAGACCCAGTACTTC. The variable domain in full, with the rest retrieved from reference TRBV19 and TRBJ2-5, is DGGITQSPKYLFRKEGQNVTLSCEQNLNHDAMYWYRQDPGQGLRLIYYSQIVNDFQKGDIAEGYSVSREKKESFPLTVTSAQKNPTAFYLCASSLSSGLLETQYFGPGTRLLVL.

Worth noting for this clonotype: An end of the junction does not agree with germline; a read error may underlie this. J is TRBJ2-7 and V is TRBV6-5; TRBD2 aligns across 7 bases. The CDR3 extends over 13 amino acids. Germline values: CDR1 MNHEY, CDR2 SVGAGI. Here the CDR3 reads CASGRTSGTEHYF. The CDR3 region has the DNA TGTGCCAGCGGGCGGACCAGCGGGACCGAGCACTACTTC.

This clonotype showed up just a few times. The chain carries TRBV7-9 and TRBJ2-5; unclear D gene. The CDR3 sequence is 14 residues long. V gave up 2 bases and J gave up 1 base, with 8 bases separating them. CDR1 is SEHNR, CDR2 FQNEAQ, per germline (reference sequence). The CDR3 DNA sequence: TGTGCCAGCAGCTTATGTGGCGGCCAAGAGACCCAGTACTTC. Protein sequence: CASSLCGGQETQYF.

This rearrangement joins TRBV5-1 to TRBJ2-3, with D maybe TRBD1 (6 bases). V dropped 9 bases and J dropped 7 bases, with 33 bases sitting between them. Germline assignment: CDR1 SGHRS and CDR2 YFSETQ. CDR3 length: 18 residues. CDR3 amino acids: CATITYIYRESTSNTQYF. The CDR3, as DNA: TGCGCCACCATCACCTATATTTACAGGGAGTCCACCTCAAATACGCAGTATTTT.

Remarks on this clonotype: Its ends do not fully match the called genes, so a read error is possible. This chain uses TRBV4-3 with TRBJ2-7; 7 positions agree with TRBD2. Germline values: CDR1 LGHNA, CDR2 YSLEER. The CDR3 extends over 18 amino acids. CDR3 in amino acids: CATGQAVTGGHIRYKQYF. The CDR3 DNA sequence: TGCGCCACCGGCCAAGCTGTCACGGGGGGTCACATTCGCTACAAGCAGTACTTC.